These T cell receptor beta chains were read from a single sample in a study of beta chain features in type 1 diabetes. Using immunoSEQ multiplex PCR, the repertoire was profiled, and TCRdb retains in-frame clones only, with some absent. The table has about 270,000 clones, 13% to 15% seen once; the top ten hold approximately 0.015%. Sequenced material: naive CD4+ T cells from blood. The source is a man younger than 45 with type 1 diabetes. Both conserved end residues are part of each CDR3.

CDR3: CASSQFRKRDGSGGYEQYF; V: TRBV23-1
CDR3: CASSKRTSGNEQFF; V: TRBV5-1
CDR3: CASSPQTGLMNEQFF; V: TRBV18
CDR3: CASSLGGIGTSGGEQFF; V: TRBV11-3
CDR3: CASRGTGTAYEQYF; V: TRBV28
CDR3: CASSLNRGGEQYF; V: TRBV7-3
CDR3: CASSIDWAGRGNEQFF; V: TRBV19
CDR3: CASSQVTLAGAFEQYF; V: TRBV4-2
CDR3: CASSSQGDQPQHF; V: TRBV7-9
CDR3: CASSADSYSNQPQHF; V: TRBV18
CDR3: CASSPSREVVGYTF; V: TRBV27
CDR3: CASSEGHGGRGDTQYF; V: TRBV6-4
CDR3: CASLGQGGNEQFF; V: TRBV19
CDR3: CASSLGDYGYTF; V: TRBV7-9
CDR3: CSVGDRGPYEQYF; V: TRBV29-1
CDR3: CASSTTGGTGAQHF; V: TRBV28
CDR3: CASTRTGETQYF; V: TRBV11-2
CDR3: CASSSTGKNIQYF; V: TRBV5-4
CDR3: CASSTGSGEQYF; V: TRBV2
CDR3: CASSAPGGSNYNEQFF; V: TRBV9
CDR3: CASSLVRAETQYF; V: TRBV7-3
CDR3: CASSLEGGGQETQYF; V: TRBV7-9
CDR3: CASSEGVYEQYF; V: TRBV28
CDR3: CASSPGASSYNEQFF; V: TRBV11-2
CDR3: CASSEDPTVSNQPQHF; V: TRBV6-1
CDR3: CASSFFGLGSDEQYF; V: TRBV7-3
CDR3: CASSLGHPGSEAFF; V: TRBV5-1
CDR3: CASSPFGVKGSSYEQYF; V: TRBV9
CDR3: CASSSGLRGQETQYF; V: TRBV7-9
CDR3: CASSSRDSRMEAFF; V: TRBV5-4
CDR3: CASSVGDSSQQETQYF; V: TRBV25-1
CDR3: CASSSVGTHVRETQYF; V: TRBV7-2
CDR3: CASSQDASAGGPYNEQFF; V: TRBV14
CDR3: CASSIVVLADTQYF; V: TRBV19
CDR3: CASRLGRDRGPNQPQHF; V: TRBV19
CDR3: CASSEDTVEKLFF; V: TRBV7-9
CDR3: CASRGDRESEQFF; V: TRBV5-4
CDR3: CASSLVGDYRETQYF; V: TRBV5-1